The T cell receptor (beta chain) described here comes from a study of blood T cell repertoires in COVID-19. This clone was detected only once. Per the original data handling: Counts of nucleated cells, estimated from reference gene primer amplification, were obtained. Sequencing was performed with immunoSEQ multiplex PCR; in TCRdb, only in-frame clones are kept and a portion is missing. That table is the source of V, J and clone size, and D and trimming were worked out from the DNA. This sample has some 110,000 clones, with less than 85% found just once. The CDR3 is made up of 17 amino acids. Per the germline V gene, CDR1 is KGHSH and CDR2 is LQKENI. V lost 1 base and J lost 2, with 14 bases in between.

This clonotype was sampled from a woman in her sixties with acute or convalescent COVID-19. The sample consisted of peripheral blood. This chain links TRBV18 with TRBJ2-2; D is possibly TRBD1 (6 bases). The CDR3 here is CASSPQTPGANTGELFF. The CDR3 nucleotides read TGTGCCAGCTCACCACAAACGCCAGGGGCCAACACCGGGGAGCTGTTTTTT.